The rows below give T cell receptor beta chains drawn from one sample of a study of monozygotic twins with inflammatory bowel disease. TCRdb reprocessed the 5' RACE reads; each CDR3 protein has one entry and no DNA is given. The table lists about 110,000 distinct CDR3 sequences. The source material was blood. The receptors come from a human donor with ulcerative colitis or Crohn's disease, or a healthy co-twin of an affected twin (not recorded which). CDR3s include the opening cysteine and the closing phenylalanine or tryptophan.

CDR3 protein: CASSYGTVRNSPLHF
V gene: TRBV5-1
J gene: TRBJ1-6

CDR3 protein: CASSPQSVGTSTDTQYF
V gene: TRBV7-8
J gene: TRBJ2-3

CDR3 protein: CASRWEGFNQPQHF
V gene: TRBV12-3/TRBV12-4
J gene: TRBJ1-5

CDR3 protein: CASSYGTAYEQYF
V gene: TRBV27
J gene: TRBJ2-7

CDR3 protein: CASRNGYRSYEQYF
V gene: TRBV12-3/TRBV12-4
J gene: TRBJ2-7

CDR3 protein: CASSSQGSSYNSPLHF
V gene: TRBV5-1
J gene: TRBJ1-6

CDR3 protein: CASSQGWAAQETQYF
V gene: TRBV4-3
J gene: TRBJ2-5

CDR3 protein: CSVPADRGLDEKLFF
V gene: TRBV20-1
J gene: TRBJ1-4

CDR3 protein: CASSLYGLEQYF
V gene: TRBV27
J gene: TRBJ2-7

CDR3 protein: CSATLAGEAYEQYF
V gene: TRBV20-1
J gene: TRBJ2-7

CDR3 protein: CATSRDPREETQYF
V gene: TRBV15
J gene: TRBJ2-5

CDR3 protein: CASDAHRGTEAFF
V gene: TRBV28
J gene: TRBJ1-1

CDR3 protein: CASSPPGQANEKLFF
V gene: TRBV18
J gene: TRBJ1-4

CDR3 protein: CASSFGRRYGYEKLFF
V gene: TRBV12-3/TRBV12-4
J gene: TRBJ1-4

CDR3 protein: CAISERLVGTEAFF
V gene: TRBV10-3
J gene: TRBJ1-1

CDR3 protein: CSARDLQGVGSQYF
V gene: TRBV20-1
J gene: TRBJ2-5

CDR3 protein: CASRGEGPQETQYF
V gene: TRBV2
J gene: TRBJ2-5

CDR3 protein: CASSPQGHMNTEAFF
V gene: TRBV5-1
J gene: TRBJ1-1

CDR3 protein: CATSRSPGAGELFF
V gene: TRBV15
J gene: TRBJ2-2

CDR3 protein: CSARDTLAGIVAGELFF
V gene: TRBV20-1
J gene: TRBJ2-2

CDR3 protein: CASSRDTNYGYTF
V gene: TRBV2
J gene: TRBJ1-2

CDR3 protein: CASSPGTPGNQPQHF
V gene: TRBV14
J gene: TRBJ1-5

CDR3 protein: CASSYTGLKEGEQFF
V gene: TRBV6-5
J gene: TRBJ2-1

CDR3 protein: CASSRRLNEKLFF
V gene: TRBV13
J gene: TRBJ1-4

CDR3 protein: CASSPPGADTQYF
V gene: TRBV18
J gene: TRBJ2-3

CDR3 protein: CATSRDKGGGAKNIQYF
V gene: TRBV15
J gene: TRBJ2-4

CDR3 protein: CASSHRNSGELFF
V gene: TRBV4-2
J gene: TRBJ2-2

CDR3 protein: CASSLTSPGTGDTEQYF
V gene: TRBV27
J gene: TRBJ2-7

CDR3 protein: CASSFSGNTEAFF
V gene: TRBV7-2
J gene: TRBJ1-1

CDR3 protein: CASSQDLGVNTEAFF
V gene: TRBV4-2
J gene: TRBJ1-1

CDR3 protein: CASSLKGLAGGEQYF
V gene: TRBV7-2
J gene: TRBJ2-7

CDR3 protein: CASSKSDGGCGEQYF
V gene: TRBV21-1
J gene: TRBJ2-7

CDR3 protein: CASTLDRGDGYTF
V gene: TRBV19
J gene: TRBJ1-2

CDR3 protein: CASSHALASGRSYNEQFF
V gene: TRBV4-3
J gene: TRBJ2-1

CDR3 protein: CASMIRGRGSYEQYF
V gene: TRBV27
J gene: TRBJ2-7

CDR3 protein: CSASGKAERYGYTF
V gene: TRBV20-1
J gene: TRBJ1-2

CDR3 protein: CASSFVSGNSDYGYTF
V gene: TRBV28
J gene: TRBJ1-2

CDR3 protein: CASSYLGLATSYEQYF
V gene: TRBV6-5
J gene: TRBJ2-7

CDR3 protein: CASSQGLAGGGQFF
V gene: TRBV4-3
J gene: TRBJ2-1

CDR3 protein: CASSTPTGVETQYF
V gene: TRBV7-9
J gene: TRBJ2-5

CDR3 protein: CASSYLRGGDYNEQFF
V gene: TRBV27
J gene: TRBJ2-1

CDR3 protein: CASSGQSHQETQYF
V gene: TRBV7-2
J gene: TRBJ2-5

CDR3 protein: CSVDPREVTQYF
V gene: TRBV29-1
J gene: TRBJ2-5

CDR3 protein: CASSSDPNQPQHF
V gene: TRBV5-1
J gene: TRBJ1-5